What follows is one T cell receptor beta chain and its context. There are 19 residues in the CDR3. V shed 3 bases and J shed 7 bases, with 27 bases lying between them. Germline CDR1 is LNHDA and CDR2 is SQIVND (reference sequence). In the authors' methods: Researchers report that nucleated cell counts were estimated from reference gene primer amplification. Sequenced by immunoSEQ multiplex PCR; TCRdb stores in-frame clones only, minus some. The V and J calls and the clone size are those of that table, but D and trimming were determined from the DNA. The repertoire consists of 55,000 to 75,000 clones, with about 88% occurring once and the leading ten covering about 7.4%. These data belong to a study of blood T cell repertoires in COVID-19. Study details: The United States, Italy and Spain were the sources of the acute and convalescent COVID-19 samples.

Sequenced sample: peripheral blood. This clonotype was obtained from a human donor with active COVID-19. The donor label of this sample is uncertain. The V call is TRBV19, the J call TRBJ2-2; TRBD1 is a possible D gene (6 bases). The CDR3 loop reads CASSINSVRRQGPIGELFF. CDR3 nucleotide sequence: TGTGCCAGTAGTATTAATAGTGTCCGGCGGCAGGGGCCTATCGGGGAGCTGTTTTTT.